The 18 T cell receptor beta chains presented below share a single source sample, sequenced in a study of long-term antiretroviral therapy in people with HIV. The run of the v3.0 immunoSEQ assay was at survey level. Only in-frame clones appear in the TCRdb table, and some are missing; sequencing was by immunoSEQ multiplex PCR. The sample holds about 23,000 clones, about 88% seen once. The sequenced sample was unsorted PBMCs, obtained 0.6 years after starting antiretroviral therapy. The origin of the receptors is a man aged 60-69 years with HIV.

The chain employs TRBV5-1 and TRBJ2-1, with TRBD2 matching over 11 bases. V gave up 5 bases and J gave up 7 bases; unmatched junction bases: 11. The CDR3 length is 16 residues. Germline V gives CDR1 SGHRS, CDR2 YFSETQ. CDR3 protein: CASSDIAGGDFNEQFF. DNA of the CDR3: TGCGCCAGCAGTGACATAGCGGGAGGGGATTTTAATGAGCAGTTCTTC.

The chain links TRBV5-4 to TRBJ1-1; D not certain. CDR3 length: 14 amino acids. CDR1 SGHNT and CDR2 YYREEE come from the germline V gene (reference sequence). V was cut by 4 bases and J by 1 base, with 11 bases left in between. CDR3 residues: CASSPGSQNTEAFF. The CDR3 DNA reads as TGTGCCAGCAGCCCCGGGTCTCAGAACACTGAAGCTTTCTTT. Full variable domain (remainder filled in from reference TRBV5-4 and TRBJ1-1): ETGVTQSPTHLIKTRGQQVTLRCSSQSGHNTVSWYQQALGQGPQFIFQYYREEENGRGNFPPRFSGLQFPNYSSELNVNALELDDSALYLCASSPGSQNTEAFFGQGTRLTVV.

This rearrangement joins TRBV5-6 to TRBJ2-3; 9 nucleotides agree with TRBD1. J was trimmed by 5 bases and V by 7 bases; bases with no gene match: 8. CDR1 and CDR2 from the germline V gene are SGHDT and YYEEEE. The CDR3 totals 14 residues. The CDR3 coding sequence is TGTGCCAGCGCCTCTTACAGGGGGCGAGATACGCAGTATTTT. This codes for CASASYRGRDTQYF. The full variable domain, in which reference TRBV5-6 and TRBJ2-3 provide the parts outside the CDR3, is DAGVTQSPTHLIKTRGQQVTLRCSPKSGHDTVSWYQQALGQGPQFIFQYYEEEERQRGNFPDRFSGHQFPNYSSELNVNALLLGDSALYLCASASYRGRDTQYFGPGTRLTVL.

The chain uses TRBV5-1 and TRBJ2-7, with 9 bases matching TRBD2. The ends lost 4 bases at V and 3 bases at J; junction bases unmatched: 20. The CDR3 is 19 residues long. Germline values: CDR1 SGHRS, CDR2 YFSETQ. DNA of the CDR3: TGCGCCAGCAGCCCTCGACAGAAAGGCCTAGCGGGGCCCCTCTACGAGCAGTACTTC. Amino acids: CASSPRQKGLAGPLYEQYF. The full variable domain, rest sourced from reference TRBV5-1 and TRBJ2-7, is KAGVTQTPRYLIKTRGQQVTLSCSPISGHRSVSWYQQTPGQGLQFLFEYFSETQRNKGNFPGRFSGRQFSNSRSEMNVSTLELGDSALYLCASSPRQKGLAGPLYEQYFGPGTRLTVT.

The chain couples TRBV10-3 to TRBJ2-1, with a tentative D call TRBD2 (7 bases). Trimming pared 2 bases from V and 5 bases from J, leaving 10 bases between. The CDR3 spans 14 residues. Germline V gene lookup returns CDR1 ENHRY and CDR2 SYGVKD. CDR3 residues: CAISEGGAHNEQFF. In DNA, the CDR3 is TGTGCCATCAGTGAGGGGGGGGCCCACAATGAGCAGTTCTTC.

The rearrangement uses TRBV18 and TRBJ1-2; D is undetermined. This CDR3 is 13 amino acids long. Looked up from germline, CDR1 is KGHSH and CDR2 is LQKENI. Trimming left V 0 bases short and J 8 bases short, with 10 bases between. The CDR3 nucleotides read TGTGCCAGCTCACCACCGGGAGGGCCCGGCTACACCTTC. Encoded protein: CASSPPGGPGYTF. The full variable domain, rest sourced from reference TRBV18 and TRBJ1-2, is NAGVMQNPRHLVRRRGQEARLRCSPMKGHSHVYWYRQLPEEGLKFMVYLQKENIIDESGMPKERFSAEFPKEGPSILRIQQVVRGDSAAYFCASSPPGGPGYTFGSGTRLTVV.

The chain has TRBV19 and TRBJ1-1, with 7 bases aligning to TRBD1. Per the germline V gene, CDR1 is LNHDA and CDR2 is SQIVND (reference sequence). CDR3 size: 15 residues. The V and J ends lost 6 bases and 0 bases, in that order; junction bases with no gene match: 7. CDR3 DNA: TGTGCCAGTAGACCGGGACAGATCTTGAACACTGAAGCTTTCTTT. This encodes CASRPGQILNTEAFF.

The chain recombines TRBV7-2 with TRBJ2-1; D gene unclear. The CDR3 covers 13 residues. V was shortened by 0 bases and J by 10 bases, with 10 bases between the two germline ends. The germline V gene encodes CDR1 SGHTA and CDR2 FQGNSA. Here the CDR3 DNA reads TGTGCCAGCAGCTTAGCCCACCGAGCGGAGCAGTTCTTC. Its translation is CASSLAHRAEQFF.

The V call is TRBV4-1, the J call TRBJ2-7; 7 bases are a match to TRBD2. The germline CDR1 and CDR2 sequences are MGHRA and YSYEKL. This CDR3 contains 15 residues. J was trimmed by 2 bases and V by 2 bases; bases with no gene match: 6. The CDR3 coding sequence is TGCGCCAGCAGCCAACTTCCGGGACTAACCTACGAGCAGTACTTC. It specifies CASSQLPGLTYEQYF.

The V call is TRBV5-1, the J call TRBJ2-5; no definite D call. The germline V and J ends were trimmed by 0 bases and 1 base, with 7 bases remaining between them. CDR3 length: 14 residues. Looked up from germline, CDR1 is SGHRS and CDR2 is YFSETQ. The CDR3 region is CASSLGNSQETQYF. CDR3 DNA sequence: TGCGCCAGCAGCTTGGGAAACAGCCAAGAGACCCAGTACTTC.

CDR3 protein: CASSRTGRDEKLFF. The CDR3, as DNA: TGCGCCAGCAGCCGGACAGGGAGGGATGAAAAACTGTTTTTT. V gene TRBV5-1 combines with J gene TRBJ1-4; 8 bases match TRBD1. The CDR3 consists of 14 residues. The junction had 5 bases not matched to a gene; V was cut back by 4 bases and J by 6 bases. Looked up from germline, CDR1 is SGHRS and CDR2 is YFSETQ.

The gene calls are TRBV7-8 and TRBJ2-3; D is possibly TRBD1 (6 bases). Germline V gene sequence: CDR1 SGHVS, CDR2 FQNEAQ. The length of the CDR3 is 12 residues. The ends were cut back, 8 bases at V and 9 bases at J, with 15 bases in the middle. The chain's CDR3 is CASLGADRTQYF. The CDR3 DNA reads TGTGCCAGCTTGGGGGCCGACAGAACGCAGTATTTT. Supplemented by reference TRBV7-8 and TRBJ2-3, the full variable domain reads GAGVSQSPRYKVAKRGQDVALRCDPISGHVSLFWYQQALGQGPEFLTYFQNEAQLDKSGLPSDRFFAERPEGSVSTLKIQRTQQEDSAVYLCASLGADRTQYFGPGTRLTVL.

This CDR3 is CASSPSGIRNEQFF. For the CDR3, the DNA is TGTGCCAGCAGCCCCAGCGGGATAAGGAATGAGCAGTTCTTC. The chain links TRBV5-6 to TRBJ2-1; TRBD2 matches at 7 bases. V lost 4 bases, J lost 7 bases, and 8 bases stayed unmatched. The CDR3 consists of 14 residues. The germline V gene has CDR1 SGHDT and CDR2 YYEEEE.

The CDR3 protein is CASSLVGGYGYTF. DNA of the CDR3: TGTGCCAGCAGCTTGGTGGGGGGCTATGGCTACACCTTC. This rearrangement joins TRBV5-4 to TRBJ1-2; a possible D gene is TRBD1 (5 bases). The CDR3 runs to 13 residues. V shed 0 bases and J shed 4 bases, with 7 bases lying between them. Germline V gives CDR1 SGHNT, CDR2 YYREEE (reference sequence).

V gene TRBV11-2 combines with J gene TRBJ2-5; D perhaps matches TRBD2 (5 bases). CDR3 length: 15 amino acids. Between the trimmed V and J ends, which lost 2 bases and 3 bases, there was a span of 13 bases. Germline V gene data show CDR1 as SGHAT and CDR2 as FQNNGV. CDR3 protein: CASSLFRGTEETQYF. CDR3 bases: TGTGCCAGCAGCTTATTTCGGGGAACGGAAGAGACCCAGTACTTC.

The V call is TRBV6-5, the J call TRBJ1-1; no reliable D call. From germline, CDR1 is MNHEY and CDR2 SVGAGI. This CDR3 region has 13 residues. V was clipped by 8 bases and J by 1 base, with 11 bases between them. The CDR3 sequence is CASRMSENTEAFF. DNA of the CDR3: TGTGCCAGCCGAATGTCCGAGAACACTGAAGCTTTCTTT.

V is TRBV21-1 and J is TRBJ2-7; the table's D call, TRBD1, was not checked against the DNA. TRBV21-1 is given as a pseudogene. This CDR3 comprises 14 residues. CDR3 sequence reads: CASRPGQGVYEQYF. Here the CDR3 DNA reads TGTGCCAGCAGGCCGGGACAGGGGGTATACGAGCAGTACTTC.

V usage is TRBV2 and J usage is TRBJ2-2; 11 bases align to TRBD2. CDR1 and CDR2 (germline): SNHLY, FYNNEI. The CDR3 spans 15 residues. V gave up 7 bases and J gave up 7 bases; unmatched junction bases: 8. The CDR3 DNA sequence: TGTGCCAGCAATCAAGGACTAGCGGGTGGCGGGGAGCTGTTTTTT. Its translation: CASNQGLAGGGELFF.